Below, one T cell receptor beta chain is given with its context. It has no known antigen specificity. No qualities accompany the bases; no much larger clone lies one base away. The data originate from a study of OX40 agonist ivuxolimab in advanced cancers. General notes on the study: The costimulatory receptor OX40 (CD134) was targeted by ivuxolimab, a fully human IgG2 agonistic monoclonal antibody. Intravenous ivuxolimab was administered to patients every 2 weeks at six dose levels: 0.01, 0.1, 0.3, 1.5, 3 and 10 mg/kg. Of the approximately 54 dose-escalation patients, hepatocellular carcinoma was present in some 19, melanoma in some 15, renal cell carcinoma in 9 and head and neck cancer in 9. The dose-escalation cohort was around 84% male with a mean age of roughly 62 years, ranging from about 23 to 85. Patients were allowed to have had prior anti-PD-1, anti-PD-L1 or anti-CTLA-4 therapy, and 40% to 45% of the dose-escalation patients had previously received checkpoint inhibitors. Partial responses were achieved by three dose-escalation patients, of whom one had hepatocellular carcinoma and two had cutaneous melanoma. The point of sequencing TCRbeta in the periphery was to test whether ivuxolimab changed TCR sequence diversity and drove clonal T-cell expansion. The paper describes the monotherapy dose-escalation part (N ≈ 52 patients) of the phase I trial of ivuxolimab. Here is what the overall study found, with its caveats: After ivuxolimab, CD8+ T cells had more expanded clones than CD4+ T cells on average. Low levels of normalized T-cell clonal expansion were also shown by some nonresponding patients. Which antigens the clonally expanded peripheral T cells were specific for was not determined. At doses of 0.1 to 3.0 mg/kg, clonal expansion of both CD4+ and CD8+ blood T cells was observed from baseline to week 6. Partial responders in the 0.1-3.0 mg/kg groups had among the lowest normalized peripheral clonal expansion, especially among CD8+ T cells.

To sequence the TCRbeta CDR3 region, genomic DNA was isolated from the sorted cells. TCRbeta CDR3 regions were sequenced using the immunoSEQ Assay. This immuneACCESS table, as held by TCRdb, lists in-frame sequences with V and J called but not all clones. Of the missing ones, under half trace to an unresolved V gene in checked studies; the others have no known cause. The sample table lists around 85,000 clones, under 95% of them with a count of one. The biggest ten clones account for 1.6% of the sample. Patients with a history of autoimmune disease or receiving systemic immunosuppression were excluded from the trial. Peripheral blood for TCR sequencing was collected from all dose cohorts at baseline, on cycle 4 day 1, and on cycle 7 day 1. Samples came from an open-label, multicenter, first-in-human phase I dose-escalation trial of ivuxolimab. Adults with locally advanced or metastatic head and neck squamous cell, hepatocellular, melanoma or renal cell carcinoma were enrolled in the trial. Before TCR sequencing, CD4+ T cells and CD8+ T cells from peripheral blood were sorted into separate populations.

CDR1 and CDR2, per the germline V gene, are SQVTM and ANQGSEA. The trim is 1 base for V and 4 bases for J, with a gap of 10 bases between the germline ends. Taken from cysteine to phenylalanine, the CDR3 has 13 residues. The only DNA kept is the CDR3, 39 bases in frame from the first base. Sequenced material: CD4+ or CD8+ T cells sorted from blood, taken in a trial of the OX40 agonist ivuxolimab. The rearranged chain carries TRBV29-1 and TRBJ1-2; the D gene remains uncertain. The source is an adult with an advanced solid tumor such as melanoma, head and neck, liver or kidney cancer. The DNA sequence reads TGCAGCGTTGAAGTGCAGGTGTCCTATGGCTACACCTTC. It codes for CSVEVQVSYGYTF.